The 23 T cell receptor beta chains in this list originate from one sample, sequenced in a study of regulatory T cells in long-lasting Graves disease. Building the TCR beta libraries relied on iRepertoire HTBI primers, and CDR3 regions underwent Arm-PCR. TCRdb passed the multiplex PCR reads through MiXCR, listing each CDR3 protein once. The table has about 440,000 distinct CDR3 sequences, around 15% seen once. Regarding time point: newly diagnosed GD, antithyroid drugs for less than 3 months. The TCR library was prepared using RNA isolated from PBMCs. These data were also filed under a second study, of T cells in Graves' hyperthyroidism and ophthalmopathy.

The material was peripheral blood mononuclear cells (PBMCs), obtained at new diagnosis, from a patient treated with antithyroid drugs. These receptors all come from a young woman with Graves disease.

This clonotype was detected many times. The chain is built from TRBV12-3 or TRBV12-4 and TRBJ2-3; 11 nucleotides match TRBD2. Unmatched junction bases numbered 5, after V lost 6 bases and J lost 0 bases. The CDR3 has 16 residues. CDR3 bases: TGTGCCAGCAGGATTAGCGGGAGGGTTAGCACAGATACGCAGTATTTT. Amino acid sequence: CASRISGRVSTDTQYF.

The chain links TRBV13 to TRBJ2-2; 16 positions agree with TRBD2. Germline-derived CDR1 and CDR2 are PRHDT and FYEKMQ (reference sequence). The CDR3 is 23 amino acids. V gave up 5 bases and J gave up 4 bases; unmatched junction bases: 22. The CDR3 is CASSRRPGTSGRALGTGTGELFF. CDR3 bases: TGTGCCAGCAGCCGACGCCCCGGGACTAGCGGGAGGGCCTTGGGAACAGGCACCGGGGAGCTGTTTTTT. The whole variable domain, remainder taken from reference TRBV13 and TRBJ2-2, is AAGVIQSPRHLIKEKRETATLKCYPIPRHDTVYWYQQGPGQDPQFLISFYEKMQSDKGSIPDRFSAQQFSDYHSELNMSSLELGDSALYFCASSRRPGTSGRALGTGTGELFFGEGSRLTVL.

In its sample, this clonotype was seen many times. CDR3 region: CASTRGGWSTDTQYF. DNA for the CDR3: TGTGCCAGCACGAGGGGGGGTTGGAGCACAGATACGCAGTATTTT. This chain joins TRBV6-1 and TRBJ2-3; D may be TRBD2 (7 bases). Trimming removed 7 bases from V and 0 bases from J, with 14 bases in between. Germline V gene lookup returns CDR1 MNHNS and CDR2 SASEGT. This CDR3 region has 15 residues.

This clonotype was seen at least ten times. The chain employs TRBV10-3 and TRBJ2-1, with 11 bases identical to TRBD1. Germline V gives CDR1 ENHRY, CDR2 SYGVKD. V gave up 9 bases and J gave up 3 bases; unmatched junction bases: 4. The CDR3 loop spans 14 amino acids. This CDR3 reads CAISGTGGYNEQFF. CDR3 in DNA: TGTGCCATTTCCGGGACAGGGGGCTACAATGAGCAGTTCTTC.

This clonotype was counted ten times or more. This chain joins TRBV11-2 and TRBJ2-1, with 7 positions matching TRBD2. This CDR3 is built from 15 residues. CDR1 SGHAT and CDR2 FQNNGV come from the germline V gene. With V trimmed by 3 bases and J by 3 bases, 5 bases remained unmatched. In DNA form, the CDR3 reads TGTGCCAGCAGCTTCAGCGGGGAATACTACAATGAGCAGTTCTTC. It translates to CASSFSGEYYNEQFF.

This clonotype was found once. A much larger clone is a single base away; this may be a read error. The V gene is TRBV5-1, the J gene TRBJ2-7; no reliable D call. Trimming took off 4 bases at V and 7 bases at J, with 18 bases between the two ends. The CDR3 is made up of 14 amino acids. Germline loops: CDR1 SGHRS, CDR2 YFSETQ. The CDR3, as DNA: TGCGCCAGCAGCCCCGGAGAGCCAGAATCTGAGCAGTACTTC. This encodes CASSPGEPESEQYF.

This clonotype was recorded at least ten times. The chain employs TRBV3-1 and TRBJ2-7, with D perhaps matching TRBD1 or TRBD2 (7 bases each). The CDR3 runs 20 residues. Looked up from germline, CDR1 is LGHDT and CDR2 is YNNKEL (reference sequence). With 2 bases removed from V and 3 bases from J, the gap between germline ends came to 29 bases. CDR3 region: CASSQTYGDVGAGQLYEQYF. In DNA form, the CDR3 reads TGTGCCAGCAGCCAAACCTACGGAGACGTGGGAGCGGGACAGCTCTACGAGCAGTACTTC.

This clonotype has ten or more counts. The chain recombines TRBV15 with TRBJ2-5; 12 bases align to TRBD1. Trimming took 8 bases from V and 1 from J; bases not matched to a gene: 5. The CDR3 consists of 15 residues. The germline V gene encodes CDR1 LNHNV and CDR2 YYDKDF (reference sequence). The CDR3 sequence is CATGGTGGFQETQYF. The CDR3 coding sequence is TGTGCCACCGGGGGGACAGGGGGCTTCCAAGAGACCCAGTACTTC.

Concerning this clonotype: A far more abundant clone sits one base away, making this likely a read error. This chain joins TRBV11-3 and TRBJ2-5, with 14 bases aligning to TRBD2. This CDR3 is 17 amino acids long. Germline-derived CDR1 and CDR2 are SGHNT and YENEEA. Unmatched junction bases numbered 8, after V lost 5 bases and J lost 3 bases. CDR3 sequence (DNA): TGTGCCAGCAGCCTGACTAGCGGGAGGGCGACTGAAGAGACCCAGTACTTC. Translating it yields CASSLTSGRATEETQYF.

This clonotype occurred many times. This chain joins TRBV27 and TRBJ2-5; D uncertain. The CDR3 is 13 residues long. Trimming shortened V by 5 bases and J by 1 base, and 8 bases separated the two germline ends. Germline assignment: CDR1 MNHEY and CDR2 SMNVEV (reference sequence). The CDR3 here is CASSVRAQETQYF. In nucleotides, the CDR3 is TGTGCCAGCAGTGTAAGAGCCCAAGAGACCCAGTACTTC.

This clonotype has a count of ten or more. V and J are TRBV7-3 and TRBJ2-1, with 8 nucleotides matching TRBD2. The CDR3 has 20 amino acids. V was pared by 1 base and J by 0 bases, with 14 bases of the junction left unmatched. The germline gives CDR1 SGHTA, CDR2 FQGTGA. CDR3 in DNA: TGTGCCAGCAGCTTAAACTCCGGTGGGCTAGCGGGTATCTCCTACAATGAGCAGTTCTTC. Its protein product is CASSLNSGGLAGISYNEQFF. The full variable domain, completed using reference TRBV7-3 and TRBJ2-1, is GAGVSQTPSNKVTEKGKYVELRCDPISGHTALYWYRQSLGQGPEFLIYFQGTGAADDSGLPNDRFFAVRPEGSVSTLKIQRTERGDSAVYLCASSLNSGGLAGISYNEQFFGPGTRLTVL.

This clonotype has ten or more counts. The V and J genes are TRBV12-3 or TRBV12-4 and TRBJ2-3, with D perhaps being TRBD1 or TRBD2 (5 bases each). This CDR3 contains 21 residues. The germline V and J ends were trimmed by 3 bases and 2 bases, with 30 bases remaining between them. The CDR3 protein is CASSLGKLVRAQRRTTDTQYF. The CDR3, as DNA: TGTGCCAGCAGTTTGGGGAAACTAGTCAGGGCTCAACGGAGAACCACAGATACGCAGTATTTT.

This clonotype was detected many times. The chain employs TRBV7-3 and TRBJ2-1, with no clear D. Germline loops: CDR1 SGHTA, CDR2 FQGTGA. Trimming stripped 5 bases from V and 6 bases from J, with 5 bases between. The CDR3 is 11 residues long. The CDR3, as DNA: TGTGCCAGCAGCGGGTCCAATGAGCAGTTCTTC. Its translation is CASSGSNEQFF.

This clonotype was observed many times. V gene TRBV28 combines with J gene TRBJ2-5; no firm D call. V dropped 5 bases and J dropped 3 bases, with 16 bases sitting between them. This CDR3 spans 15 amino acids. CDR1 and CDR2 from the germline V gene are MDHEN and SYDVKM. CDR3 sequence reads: CASSPAPLAEETQYF. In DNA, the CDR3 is TGTGCCAGCAGTCCCGCCCCCCTTGCGGAAGAGACCCAGTACTTC.

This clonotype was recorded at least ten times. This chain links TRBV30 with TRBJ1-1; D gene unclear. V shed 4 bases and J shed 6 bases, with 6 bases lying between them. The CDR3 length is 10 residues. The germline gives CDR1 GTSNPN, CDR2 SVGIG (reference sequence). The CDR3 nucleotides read TGTGCCTGGAAAGTCTCTGAAGCTTTCTTT. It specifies CAWKVSEAFF.

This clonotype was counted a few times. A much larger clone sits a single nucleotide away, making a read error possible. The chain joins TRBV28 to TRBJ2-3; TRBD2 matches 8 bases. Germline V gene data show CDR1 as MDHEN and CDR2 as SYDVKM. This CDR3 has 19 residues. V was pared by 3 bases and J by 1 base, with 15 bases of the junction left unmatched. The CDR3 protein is CASSLGLVLGTTRTDTQYF. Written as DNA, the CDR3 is TGTGCCAGCAGTTTGGGACTAGTATTAGGGACAACACGCACAGATACGCAGTATTTT.

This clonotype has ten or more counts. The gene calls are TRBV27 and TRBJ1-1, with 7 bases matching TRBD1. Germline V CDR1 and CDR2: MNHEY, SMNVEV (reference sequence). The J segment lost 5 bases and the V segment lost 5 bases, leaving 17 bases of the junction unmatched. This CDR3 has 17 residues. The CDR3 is CASSAKNGRGRGTEAFF. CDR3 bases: TGTGCCAGCAGTGCCAAAAATGGGAGGGGCAGGGGGACTGAAGCTTTCTTT.

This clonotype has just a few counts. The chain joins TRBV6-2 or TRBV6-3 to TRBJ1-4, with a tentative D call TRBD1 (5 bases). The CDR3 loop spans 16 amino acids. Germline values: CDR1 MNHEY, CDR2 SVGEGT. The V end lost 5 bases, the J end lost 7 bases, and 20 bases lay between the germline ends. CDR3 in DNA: TGTGCCAGCAGTCCTGGAGTAGTAGACAGTGGTGAAAAACTGTTTTTT. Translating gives CASSPGVVDSGEKLFF.

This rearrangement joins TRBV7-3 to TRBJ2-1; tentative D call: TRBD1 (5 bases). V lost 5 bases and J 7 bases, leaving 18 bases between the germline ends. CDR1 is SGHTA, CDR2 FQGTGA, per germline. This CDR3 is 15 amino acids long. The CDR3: CASSPKGLFENEQFF. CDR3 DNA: TGTGCCAGCAGCCCAAAGGGGCTCTTTGAAAATGAGCAGTTCTTC.

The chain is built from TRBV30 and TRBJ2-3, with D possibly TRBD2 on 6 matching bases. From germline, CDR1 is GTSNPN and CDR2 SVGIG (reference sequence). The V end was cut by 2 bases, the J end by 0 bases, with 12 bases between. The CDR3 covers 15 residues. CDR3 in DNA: TGTGCCTGGAGTTCGGGGGACGGTAGCACAGATACGCAGTATTTT. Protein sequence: CAWSSGDGSTDTQYF.

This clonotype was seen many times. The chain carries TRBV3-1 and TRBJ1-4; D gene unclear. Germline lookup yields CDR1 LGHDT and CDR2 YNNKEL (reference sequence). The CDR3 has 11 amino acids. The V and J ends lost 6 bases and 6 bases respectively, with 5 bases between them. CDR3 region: CASSLDEKLFF. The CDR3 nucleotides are TGTGCCAGCAGTCTCGATGAAAAACTGTTTTTT.

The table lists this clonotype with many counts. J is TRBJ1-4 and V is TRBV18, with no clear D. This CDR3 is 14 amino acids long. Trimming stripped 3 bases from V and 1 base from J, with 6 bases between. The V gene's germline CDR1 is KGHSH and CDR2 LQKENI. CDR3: CASSPGITNEKLFF. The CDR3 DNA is TGTGCCAGCTCACCGGGGATAACTAATGAAAAACTGTTTTTT. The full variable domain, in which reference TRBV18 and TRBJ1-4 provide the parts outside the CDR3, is NAGVMQNPRHLVRRRGQEARLRCSPMKGHSHVYWYRQLPEEGLKFMVYLQKENIIDESGMPKERFSAEFPKEGPSILRIQQVVRGDSAAYFCASSPGITNEKLFFGSGTQLSVL.

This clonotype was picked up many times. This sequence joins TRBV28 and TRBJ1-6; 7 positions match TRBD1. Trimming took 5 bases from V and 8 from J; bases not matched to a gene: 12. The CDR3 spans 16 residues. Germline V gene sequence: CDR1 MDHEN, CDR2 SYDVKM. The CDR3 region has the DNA TGTGCCAGCAGTCCCGAGACAGGGAGGGTTGATTCACCCCTCCACTTT. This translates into CASSPETGRVDSPLHF.